Listed here are 13 T cell receptor beta chains from one sample, sequenced in a study of T cell changes during pregnancy in multiple sclerosis. Profiling relied on immunoSEQ multiplex PCR, and the TCRdb table lists in-frame clones only, not all of them. In the table there are about 130,000 clones, less than 97% of which are singletons. The source material was peripheral blood, sampled after pregnancy. All receptors come from a female donor with multiple sclerosis, enrolled in a pregnancy study.

Comments on this clone: A junction end diverges from the germline sequence, so it may reflect a read error. The CDR3 DNA is TGTGCCAGCAGCTTATCGGGATGGGAGACCCAGTACTTC. As protein: CASSLSGWETQYF. J is TRBJ2-5 and V is TRBV28; perhaps TRBD2 as D (5 bases). Germline-derived CDR1 and CDR2 are MDHEN and SYDVKM. The CDR3 contains 13 residues.

The chain has TRBV20-1 and TRBJ1-1, with D hard to call. The CDR3 totals 11 residues. V lost 3 bases to trimming and J lost 10 bases, with 12 bases between them. Germline values: CDR1 DFQATT, CDR2 SNEGSKA (reference sequence). CDR3 sequence: CSARAGIGAFF. In nucleotides, the CDR3 is TGCAGTGCTAGGGCGGGGATTGGAGCTTTCTTT.

This chain links TRBV5-1 with TRBJ1-4; 8 positions match TRBD1. The junction had 11 bases not matched to a gene; V was cut back by 4 bases and J by 0 bases. CDR3 length: 18 amino acids. CDR1 and CDR2 from the germline V gene are SGHRS and YFSETQ. The CDR3 DNA sequence: TGCGCCAGCAGCCCTAGAGGGACAGGACCAACAACTAATGAAAAACTGTTTTTT. Encoded protein: CASSPRGTGPTTNEKLFF.

This clone was observed a single time. This chain connects TRBV6-4 to TRBJ1-1; D might be TRBD1 (6 bases). Trimming cost V 5 bases and J 3 bases, with 10 bases left between them. The germline V gene has CDR1 MRHNA and CDR2 SNTAGT. CDR3 size: 13 residues. The CDR3 sequence: CASSLEGDTEAFF. Here the CDR3 DNA reads TGTGCCAGCAGTTTAGAGGGGGACACTGAAGCTTTCTTT.

Only one count was recorded for this clone. The chain combines TRBV27 with TRBJ2-7, with a tentative D call TRBD2 (6 bases). The CDR3 is made up of 13 amino acids. Trimming removed 6 bases at V and 2 bases at J, with 11 bases between. From germline, CDR1 is MNHEY and CDR2 SMNVEV (reference sequence). The CDR3 region has the DNA TGTGCCAGCAGACTAGCCGCAACCTACGAGCAGTACTTC. The encoded protein is CASRLAATYEQYF.

The CDR3 region has the DNA TGTGCCAGCAGCACTCACAGGGAATTGAACTATGGCTACACCTTC. This gives the protein CASSTHRELNYGYTF. The chain links TRBV11-2 to TRBJ1-2; D may be TRBD1 (6 bases). The CDR3 is made up of 15 amino acids. Deletions cut 5 bases from V and 2 bases from J, with 15 bases between. Per germline, CDR1 SGHAT and CDR2 FQNNGV.

CDR3 sequence: CASSDSRLARETQYF. Here the CDR3 DNA reads TGTGCCAGCAGTGATTCCCGGCTAGCTCGAGAGACCCAGTACTTC. The V gene is TRBV6-1, the J gene TRBJ2-5; D is possibly TRBD2 (5 bases). The CDR3 totals 15 residues. CDR1 and CDR2 (germline): MNHNS, SASEGT. The V and J ends lost 3 bases and 4 bases respectively, with 15 bases between them.

The table lists this clone with a count of one. V and J are TRBV28 and TRBJ1-1, with 7 bases fitting TRBD1. This CDR3 spans 15 amino acids. The germline gives CDR1 MDHEN, CDR2 SYDVKM. With 5 bases clipped from V and 4 bases from J, the junction kept 10 bases outside the gene matches. CDR3 DNA: TGTGCCAGCAGTCGAAACAGGGGAGTTGGCACTGAAGCTTTCTTT. The encoded protein is CASSRNRGVGTEAFF.

The chain is built from TRBV4-1 and TRBJ2-7; 7 bases line up with TRBD2. The CDR3 has 13 residues. With 4 bases clipped from V and 6 bases from J, the junction kept 6 bases outside the gene matches. Per germline, CDR1 MGHRA and CDR2 YSYEKL. CDR3 nucleotides: TGCGCCAGCAGCCCTGGACTAGGTGGCGAGCAGTACTTC. It yields the protein CASSPGLGGEQYF.

This sequence joins TRBV5-1 and TRBJ1-1, with D possibly being TRBD1 (5 bases). Trimming removed 4 bases from V and 13 bases from J, with 20 bases in between. This CDR3 is 13 amino acids long. The germline CDR1 and CDR2 sequences are SGHRS and YFSETQ. The CDR3 loop reads CASSGGEGMMGFF. CDR3 DNA sequence: TGCGCCAGCAGCGGGGGGGAGGGAATGATGGGTTTCTTT.

The CDR3 DNA reads TGTGCCAGCAGCTTGTTGGCCTACCAAGAGACCCAGTACTTC. Amino acid sequence: CASSLLAYQETQYF. The chain uses TRBV5-8 and TRBJ2-5; no reliable D call. CDR3 length: 14 residues. Germline CDR1 is SGHTS and CDR2 is YDEGEE. Trimming took off 1 base at V and 0 bases at J, with 7 bases between the two ends. Supplemented by reference TRBV5-8 and TRBJ2-5, the full variable domain reads EAGVTQSPTHLIKTRGQQATLRCSPISGHTSVYWYQQALGLGLQFLLWYDEGEERNRGNFPPRFSGRQFPNYSSELNVNALELEDSALYLCASSLLAYQETQYFGPGTRLLVL.

The chain employs TRBV5-4 and TRBJ2-1; D perhaps matches TRBD2 (6 bases). Germline lookup yields CDR1 SGHNT and CDR2 YYREEE (reference sequence). V was trimmed by 0 bases and J by 0 bases, leaving 7 bases between them. The CDR3 spans 15 residues. In DNA, the CDR3 is TGTGCCAGCAGCTTGGAGCGGGTCTCCTACAATGAGCAGTTCTTC. Amino acids: CASSLERVSYNEQFF.

This rearrangement joins TRBV5-4 to TRBJ2-7, with a tentative D call TRBD1 (6 bases). Germline CDR1 reads SGHNT; CDR2 reads YYREEE (reference sequence). The CDR3 covers 15 residues. V lost 4 bases and J 0 bases, leaving 14 bases between the germline ends. The DNA of the CDR3 is TGTGCCAGCAGCGGATACGGACAGTCCTCCTACGAGCAGTACTTC. Translation gives CASSGYGQSSYEQYF.